A single T cell receptor beta chain is shown here with its context. Some clones are missing from TCRdb's copy, which holds only in-frame ones; the method was immunoSEQ multiplex PCR. The table has approximately 160,000 clones, 75% to 95% seen once. This entry belongs to a study of control samples from healthy donors and cancer patients. CDR1 MNHEY and CDR2 SVGAGI come from the germline V gene. Trimming removed 6 bases from V and 4 bases from J; junction bases left unmatched: 5. The CDR3 runs 14 residues. The gene calls are TRBV6-5 and TRBJ1-2, with 10 bases fitting TRBD1. The clonotype was recovered from a woman aged 40 to 55 in good health. Sequencing used blood. CDR3 residues: CASSNRDRGYGYTF. The CDR3 DNA reads TGTGCCAGCAGCAATCGGGACAGGGGCTATGGCTACACCTTC.